Below are 25 T cell receptor beta chains sequenced from a single sample in a study of naive and memory T cell subsets. The study's findings and limits: Especially in CD8 cells, naive repertoires contained a few larger clonotypes, possibly CD45RA-re-expressing memory cells.

The beta constant-region primer was an equimolar mix of two oligonucleotides covering TRBC1 and TRBC2. Four rounds of PCR amplified the ligated cDNA using nested alpha and beta constant-region primers plus SP2. TCRdb fed the UMI-ligation and nested PCR reads into MiXCR, producing one record per CDR3 protein. The table records over 130,000 distinct CDR3 sequences, 15% to 25% of them present only once. Antigens of these TCRs are unknown. The sample was naive CD8+ T cells from blood. All receptors come from a human donor in good health.

This sequence joins TRBV7-8 and TRBJ2-1; 8 nucleotides line up with TRBD1. The CDR3 totals 16 residues. Germline CDR1 reads SGHVS; CDR2 reads FQNEAQ. The junction had 6 bases not matched to a gene; V was cut back by 5 bases and J by 0 bases. CDR3 residues: CASSVRQGSSYNEQFF. The CDR3 DNA reads as TGTGCCAGCAGCGTTCGACAGGGGAGCTCCTACAATGAGCAGTTCTTC.

This clonotype occurred a few times. CDR3 loop: CASSLVASSGAYEQYF. CDR3 bases: TGTGCCAGCAGCTTAGTAGCGTCTAGCGGGGCCTACGAGCAGTACTTC. The J gene is TRBJ2-7, the V gene TRBV7-9; 9 bases are shared with TRBD2. There are 16 residues in the CDR3. CDR1 is SEHNR and CDR2 is FQNEAQ in the germline V gene (reference sequence). Trimming cost V 1 base and J 2 bases; bases outside gene matches: 6.

This clonotype came up a few times. The chain employs TRBV28 and TRBJ1-5; D remains unclear. Germline V gives CDR1 MDHEN, CDR2 SYDVKM. Trimming shortened V by 7 bases and J by 0 bases, and 10 bases separated the two germline ends. The CDR3 is made up of 14 amino acids. CDR3 bases: TGTGCCAGCACTAACTGGTATAGCAATCAGCCCCAGCATTTT. Translation: CASTNWYSNQPQHF.

This rearrangement joins TRBV5-4 to TRBJ1-5, with D possibly being TRBD1 (6 bases). The CDR3 totals 15 residues. The germline V gene encodes CDR1 SGHNT and CDR2 YYREEE (reference sequence). Trimming cost V 0 bases and J 10 bases, with 17 bases left between them. The CDR3 sequence is CASSLDPGAGRPQHF. The CDR3, as DNA: TGTGCCAGCAGCTTGGACCCAGGGGCAGGGCGTCCCCAGCATTTT.

The chain links TRBV7-9 to TRBJ2-7; 7 bases align to TRBD2. CDR3 length: 14 residues. The J segment lost 1 base and the V segment lost 4 bases, leaving 4 bases of the junction unmatched. CDR1 is SEHNR and CDR2 is FQNEAQ in the germline V gene (reference sequence). Here the CDR3 reads CASSWAGESYEQYF. CDR3 nucleotide sequence: TGTGCCAGCAGCTGGGCGGGAGAGTCCTACGAGCAGTACTTC.

This clonotype was seen more than once but under ten times. The CDR3: CASSPRGRRPQHF. The CDR3 nucleotides are TGTGCCAGCAGTCCCAGGGGTAGACGGCCCCAGCATTTT. The V and J genes are TRBV28 and TRBJ1-5, with a weak D call TRBD1 (6 bases). CDR1 and CDR2 (germline): MDHEN, SYDVKM. V was pared by 5 bases and J by 9 bases, with 14 bases between. The CDR3 consists of 13 residues.

CDR3 sequence reads: CASSQDRVWKTEAFF. Written as DNA, the CDR3 is TGCGCCAGCAGCCAGGACAGGGTATGGAAGACTGAAGCTTTCTTT. This chain uses TRBV4-3 with TRBJ1-1; 8 bases fit TRBD1. The CDR3 length is 15 residues. V gave up 3 bases and J gave up 5 bases; unmatched junction bases: 8. Germline assignment: CDR1 LGHNA and CDR2 YSLEER.

CDR3 loop: CASSSIAGARDTQYF. The CDR3 DNA is TGTGCCAGCAGCTCCATAGCGGGAGCCCGAGATACGCAGTATTTT. The V and J genes are TRBV7-2 and TRBJ2-3; TRBD2 aligns across 9 bases. Trimming took 4 bases from V and 5 from J; bases not matched to a gene: 7. Germline V gene lookup returns CDR1 SGHTA and CDR2 FQGNSA. This CDR3 contains 15 residues.

This clonotype was seen more than once but under ten times. V usage is TRBV20-1 and J usage is TRBJ1-5; D gene unclear. Germline lookup yields CDR1 DFQATT and CDR2 SNEGSKA (reference sequence). CDR3 length equals 18 residues. Trimming pared 2 bases from V and 0 bases from J, leaving 20 bases between. The CDR3 nucleotides read TGCAGTGCTAGACGGGTGGCCCAGGCCACTTATAGCAATCAGCCCCAGCATTTT. It codes for CSARRVAQATYSNQPQHF.

The chain uses TRBV28 and TRBJ2-2; possible D gene TRBD2, 6 bases. CDR3 length: 17 amino acids. CDR1 is MDHEN, CDR2 SYDVKM, per germline. V lost 6 bases to trimming and J lost 1 base, with 18 bases between them. This CDR3 is CASSQDTGRGNTGELFF. CDR3 in DNA: TGTGCCAGCAGCCAGGATACCGGGCGGGGGAACACCGGGGAGCTGTTTTTT.

This clonotype has more than one count but fewer than ten. The genes are TRBV27 and TRBJ2-1; TRBD2 matches at 8 bases. The CDR3 covers 16 residues. J gave up 6 bases and V 7 bases, and 14 bases lay outside the gene matches. The V gene's germline CDR1 is MNHEY and CDR2 SMNVEV (reference sequence). The CDR3 coding sequence is TGTGCCAGCACCGTAATAGCCAGCGGGAGCTCCAATGAGCAGTTCTTC. Translated, it gives CASTVIASGSSNEQFF.

The chain is built from TRBV6-5 and TRBJ1-1; D not resolved. This CDR3 contains 13 residues. With 0 bases removed from V and 7 bases from J, the gap between germline ends came to 9 bases. Germline V lookup: CDR1 MNHEY, CDR2 SVGAGI. The CDR3 DNA reads TGTGCCAGCAGTTACTCGGAGGGCAATGAAGCTTTCTTT. Its protein product is CASSYSEGNEAFF.

A few counts support this clonotype. V is TRBV7-8 and J is TRBJ2-5; tentatively, D is TRBD1 (5 bases). There are 15 residues in the CDR3. V shed 1 base and J shed 5 bases, with 14 bases lying between them. Germline V lookup: CDR1 SGHVS, CDR2 FQNEAQ. CDR3 nucleotide sequence: TGTGCCAGCAGCTTAGTAGGCAGGGAAGGGGAGACCCAGTACTTC. Translation gives CASSLVGREGETQYF.

The chain employs TRBV6-2 or TRBV6-3 and TRBJ2-1; TRBD1 matches 9 bases. This CDR3 is 16 amino acids long. The germline V gene has CDR1 MNHEY and CDR2 SVGEGT. The V segment lost 2 bases and the J segment 0 bases; nucleotides outside the gene matches: 2. The CDR3 loop is CASSYGTGSSYNEQFF. CDR3 sequence (DNA): TGTGCCAGCAGTTACGGGACAGGGAGCTCCTACAATGAGCAGTTCTTC.

This clonotype was observed a single time. The chain combines TRBV7-9 with TRBJ2-7; D call uncertain. The germline V and J ends were trimmed by 5 bases and 7 bases, with 18 bases remaining between them. This CDR3 contains 14 residues. The germline V gene encodes CDR1 SEHNR and CDR2 FQNEAQ (reference sequence). CDR3: CASSPRITHGEQYF. CDR3 bases: TGTGCCAGCAGCCCCCGGATTACACATGGGGAGCAGTACTTC.

The rearrangement joins TRBV2 to TRBJ1-1; D not resolved. Trimming pared 5 bases from V and 8 bases from J, leaving 12 bases between. Germline CDR1 is SNHLY and CDR2 is FYNNEI. This CDR3 contains 12 residues. The CDR3 bases are TGTGCCAGCAGTATAAAGGAACCGGAAGCTTTCTTT. Translated, it gives CASSIKEPEAFF.

This chain joins TRBV18 and TRBJ2-2, with D unclear. CDR1 KGHSH and CDR2 LQKENI come from the germline V gene. V lost 3 bases to trimming and J lost 8 bases, with 13 bases between them. CDR3 size: 14 residues. The CDR3 bases are TGTGCCAGCTCACCCCGGGTCGAACCTGGGGAGCTGTTTTTT. It codes for CASSPRVEPGELFF.

At least ten counts were recorded for this clonotype. CDR3 protein: CSAIPRYGELFF. The DNA of the CDR3 is TGCAGTGCGATTCCCCGGTATGGGGAGCTGTTTTTT. The chain recombines TRBV20-1 with TRBJ2-2; unclear D gene. With 6 bases removed from V and 8 bases from J, the gap between germline ends came to 13 bases. Germline-derived CDR1 and CDR2 are DFQATT and SNEGSKA (reference sequence). The CDR3 is made up of 12 amino acids.

This rearrangement joins TRBV20-1 to TRBJ2-1; D might be TRBD2 (6 bases). V lost 1 base and J lost 8, with 9 bases in between. CDR1 is DFQATT and CDR2 is SNEGSKA in the germline V gene (reference sequence). The CDR3 runs 12 residues. CDR3 sequence reads: CSARGGTDEQFF. CDR3 coding DNA: TGCAGTGCTAGAGGCGGGACGGATGAGCAGTTCTTC.

The rearrangement joins TRBV18 to TRBJ2-3; no definite D call. This CDR3 is built from 15 residues. Trimming took 2 bases from V and 4 from J, leaving 13 bases between them. The germline gives CDR1 KGHSH, CDR2 LQKENI. CDR3 sequence (DNA): TGTGCCAGCTCACCAAAAGGGTTGCTGGCAGATACGCAGTATTTT. Amino acid sequence: CASSPKGLLADTQYF.

This chain uses TRBV27 with TRBJ2-1, with 10 bases identical to TRBD2. V lost 6 bases, J lost 4 bases, and 6 bases stayed unmatched. The CDR3 runs to 15 residues. Germline CDR1 and CDR2: MNHEY and SMNVEV (reference sequence). The CDR3 region has the DNA TGTGCCAGCAGACCGGGGACTAGCGAGTACAATGAGCAGTTCTTC. Translating gives CASRPGTSEYNEQFF.

This clonotype was observed a handful of times. This CDR3 is CASSSTQNFGGMQYEQYF. The CDR3, as DNA: TGTGCCAGCTCCTCTACTCAAAATTTCGGGGGCATGCAGTACGAGCAGTACTTC. The chain carries TRBV18 and TRBJ2-7; the D call may be TRBD1 or TRBD2 (6 bases each). Between the trimmed V and J ends, which lost 6 bases and 4 bases, there was a span of 28 bases. The CDR3 is 18 residues long. Germline assignment: CDR1 KGHSH and CDR2 LQKENI.

This clonotype was picked up a small number of times. This rearrangement joins TRBV15 to TRBJ2-6, with TRBD2 as a possible D gene (6 bases). V was shortened by 5 bases and J by 4 bases, with 15 bases between the two germline ends. This CDR3 comprises 16 residues. Germline V gene lookup returns CDR1 LNHNV and CDR2 YYDKDF (reference sequence). The CDR3 sequence is CATSVRDSWGANVLTF. The CDR3 DNA reads TGTGCCACCAGCGTTCGGGACTCCTGGGGGGCCAACGTCCTGACTTTC.

This sequence joins TRBV4-1 and TRBJ2-3; D possibly uses TRBD1 or TRBD2 (5 bases each). This CDR3 has 18 amino acids. V was trimmed by 2 bases and J by 6 bases, leaving 24 bases between them. Germline V gene data show CDR1 as MGHRA and CDR2 as YSYEKL. The CDR3 is CASSQLPGASALGDTQYF. The CDR3 bases are TGCGCCAGCAGCCAACTACCCGGGGCATCGGCCTTGGGGGATACGCAGTATTTT.

The chain employs TRBV27 and TRBJ2-1, with D possibly TRBD2 on 5 matching bases. Germline loops: CDR1 MNHEY, CDR2 SMNVEV (reference sequence). The CDR3 is 15 residues long. V was clipped by 8 bases and J by 0 bases, with 14 bases between them. For the CDR3, the DNA is TGTGCCAGCGGTCCGCTGGGGAGCTCCTACAATGAGCAGTTCTTC. Its translation is CASGPLGSSYNEQFF.